Below are 24 T cell receptor beta chains sequenced from a single sample in a study of stem cell transplantation in POMP-related autoinflammatory disease. The method was immunoSEQ multiplex PCR; TCRdb's version includes in-frame clones alone and lacks a portion of them. The sample holds around 32,000 clones; 80% to 90% are singletons and the top ten take about 0.72%. The input for sequencing was CD4+ T cells from PBMCs, taken before stem cell transplantation. The origin of the receptors is a human donor with POMP-related autoinflammation and immune dysregulation (PRAID).

The rearrangement uses TRBV7-9 and TRBJ1-3; D is perhaps TRBD1 (5 bases). Looked up from germline, CDR1 is SEHNR and CDR2 is FQNEAQ (reference sequence). V was cut by 5 bases and J by 4 bases, with 12 bases left in between. The CDR3 contains 14 residues. This CDR3 reads CASSPPRAGNTIYF. CDR3 coding DNA: TGTGCCAGCAGCCCCCCCAGGGCCGGAAACACCATATATTTT. Full variable domain (rest looked up from reference TRBV7-9 and TRBJ1-3): DTGVSQNPRHKITKRGQNVTFRCDPISEHNRLYWYRQTLGQGPEFLTYFQNEAQLEKSRLLSDRFSAERPKGSFSTLEIQRTEQGDSAMYLCASSPPRAGNTIYFGEGSWLTVV.

The rearrangement joins TRBV7-9 to TRBJ1-4; 7 positions agree with TRBD1. In germline, CDR1 is SEHNR, CDR2 FQNEAQ (reference sequence). The CDR3 loop spans 15 amino acids. With 3 bases clipped from V and 10 bases from J, the junction kept 11 bases outside the gene matches. The CDR3 loop reads CASSLVGRGRGKLFF. The CDR3 DNA follows: TGTGCCAGCAGCTTGGTCGGCAGGGGGAGAGGAAAACTGTTTTTT. Filled out from reference TRBV7-9 and TRBJ1-4, the complete variable domain reads DTGVSQNPRHKITKRGQNVTFRCDPISEHNRLYWYRQTLGQGPEFLTYFQNEAQLEKSRLLSDRFSAERPKGSFSTLEIQRTEQGDSAMYLCASSLVGRGRGKLFFGSGTQLSVL.

This clone was picked up a small number of times. The V and J genes are TRBV25-1 and TRBJ1-2, with D unresolved. CDR3 size: 12 residues. CDR1 and CDR2 (germline): MGHDK, SYGVNS. V was pared by 8 bases and J by 5 bases, with 12 bases between. The CDR3 sequence is CASSIGWYGYTF. The CDR3 region has the DNA TGTGCCAGCTCTATAGGATGGTATGGCTACACCTTC.

V is TRBV7-9 and J is TRBJ2-7; 11 nucleotides line up with TRBD1. This CDR3 is built from 15 residues. V was clipped by 3 bases and J by 4 bases; unmatched bases: 5. Germline CDR1 is SEHNR and CDR2 is FQNEAQ (reference sequence). The CDR3 region is CASSLGQGVSYEQYF. CDR3 DNA sequence: TGTGCCAGCAGCTTGGGACAGGGGGTTAGTTACGAGCAGTACTTC. The variable domain in full, with the rest retrieved from reference TRBV7-9 and TRBJ2-7, is DTGVSQNPRHKITKRGQNVTFRCDPISEHNRLYWYRQTLGQGPEFLTYFQNEAQLEKSRLLSDRFSAERPKGSFSTLEIQRTEQGDSAMYLCASSLGQGVSYEQYFGPGTRLTVT.

J is TRBJ1-3 and V is TRBV2; TRBD1 is a possible D gene (6 bases). Germline lookup yields CDR1 SNHLY and CDR2 FYNNEI. The V and J ends lost 6 bases and 3 bases respectively, with 15 bases between them. The CDR3 has 15 residues. The CDR3 loop reads CASRAAGGFGNTIYF. DNA of the CDR3: TGTGCCAGCAGGGCGGCCGGGGGCTTTGGAAACACCATATATTTT.

This clone was found once. The genes are TRBV7-9 and TRBJ2-3; possibly TRBD1 for D (6 bases). Germline CDR1 is SEHNR and CDR2 is FQNEAQ (reference sequence). CDR3 length equals 15 residues. Trimming cost V 4 bases and J 4 bases, with 15 bases left between them. CDR3 sequence (DNA): TGTGCCAGCAGCTCGGAGCTACCAGGGGCAGATACGCAGTATTTT. It specifies CASSSELPGADTQYF.

The gene calls are TRBV4-1 and TRBJ1-2; 8 bases fit TRBD1. Germline CDR1 reads MGHRA; CDR2 reads YSYEKL. With 2 bases clipped from V and 4 bases from J, the junction kept 6 bases outside the gene matches. CDR3 length: 15 residues. In DNA, the CDR3 is TGCGCCAGCAGCCAACTTAGACAGGGGACCTATGGCTACACCTTC. It is translated as CASSQLRQGTYGYTF.

This CDR3 is CASSRTPGSGGPGANVLTF. CDR3 bases: TGTGCCAGTAGTCGAACCCCGGGGTCAGGGGGCCCTGGGGCCAACGTCCTGACTTTC. V and J are TRBV19 and TRBJ2-6; 8 nucleotides match TRBD1. J lost 2 bases, V lost 5 bases, and 14 bases had no gene match. The CDR3 loop spans 19 amino acids. Germline values: CDR1 LNHDA, CDR2 SQIVND (reference sequence).

The chain recombines TRBV11-3 with TRBJ2-1; D perhaps matches TRBD2 (5 bases). Germline CDR1 SGHNT, CDR2 YENEEA. V lost 0 bases and J 8 bases, leaving 23 bases between the germline ends. CDR3 size: 18 residues. Here the CDR3 DNA reads TGTGCCAGCAGCTTAGATTATAGGAAGGGAGTCCCCCGCGATGAGCAGTTCTTC. Translation gives CASSLDYRKGVPRDEQFF. Full variable domain (missing parts from reference TRBV11-3 and TRBJ2-1): EAGVVQSPRYKIIEKKQPVAFWCNPISGHNTLYWYLQNLGQGPELLIRYENEEAVDDSQLPKDRFSAERLKGVDSTLKIQPAELGDSAVYLCASSLDYRKGVPRDEQFFGPGTRLTVL.

The chain uses TRBV6-6 and TRBJ2-2; D tentatively reads TRBD1 or TRBD2 (5 bases each). Germline V gene data show CDR1 as MNHNY and CDR2 as SVGAGI (reference sequence). CDR3 length: 14 amino acids. Trimming took 6 bases from V and 5 from J, leaving 13 bases between them. The CDR3 reads CASRKMGDTGELFF. The CDR3 region has the DNA TGTGCCAGCAGGAAAATGGGGGATACCGGGGAGCTGTTTTTT.

This chain uses TRBV29-1 with TRBJ2-5, with TRBD1 matching 7 bases. CDR1 is SQVTM, CDR2 ANQGSEA, per germline. V was pared by 4 bases and J by 2 bases, with 4 bases of the junction left unmatched. The CDR3 runs to 13 residues. The CDR3 spells CSVAGQLQETQYF. The DNA for the CDR3 is TGCAGCGTTGCGGGACAGCTACAAGAGACCCAGTACTTC.

The rearrangement uses TRBV28 and TRBJ1-6, with TRBD1 identical over 10 bases. Per the germline V gene, CDR1 is MDHEN and CDR2 is SYDVKM. This CDR3 is 15 amino acids long. The J segment lost 5 bases and the V segment lost 7 bases, leaving 5 bases of the junction unmatched. DNA for the CDR3: TGTGCCAGCACCTCCGGGACAGGGGATAATTCACCCCTCCACTTT. It specifies CASTSGTGDNSPLHF.

The chain recombines TRBV5-4 with TRBJ1-1; tentatively, D is TRBD1 (5 bases). Trimming left V 4 bases short and J 1 base short, with 20 bases between. Looked up from germline, CDR1 is SGHNT and CDR2 is YYREEE (reference sequence). The CDR3 runs 17 residues. This CDR3 is CASSQSLFSRENTEAFF. The CDR3 bases are TGTGCCAGCAGCCAATCCCTCTTTTCCAGGGAGAACACTGAAGCTTTCTTT.

The rearrangement links TRBV5-1 to TRBJ2-3; TRBD2 matches at 11 bases. The CDR3 consists of 15 residues. From germline, CDR1 is SGHRS and CDR2 YFSETQ. With 3 bases clipped from V and 4 bases from J, the junction kept 4 bases outside the gene matches. CDR3 in DNA: TGCGCCAGCAGCTCACTAGCGGGAGTATCAGATACGCAGTATTTT. It encodes CASSSLAGVSDTQYF.

This chain joins TRBV5-1 and TRBJ2-1; D is possibly TRBD2 (5 bases). The germline V and J ends were trimmed by 5 bases and 0 bases, with 12 bases remaining between them. Germline CDR1 reads SGHRS; CDR2 reads YFSETQ. The CDR3 runs 15 residues. CDR3 nucleotide sequence: TGCGCCAGCAGGGACGGGATTCGCTCCTACAATGAGCAGTTCTTC. Translation: CASRDGIRSYNEQFF. The full variable domain, with the rest looked up from reference TRBV5-1 and TRBJ2-1, is KAGVTQTPRYLIKTRGQQVTLSCSPISGHRSVSWYQQTPGQGLQFLFEYFSETQRNKGNFPGRFSGRQFSNSRSEMNVSTLELGDSALYLCASRDGIRSYNEQFFGPGTRLTVL.

This rearrangement joins TRBV9 to TRBJ2-3; the D is unclear. Trimming stripped 2 bases from V and 2 bases from J, with 6 bases between. The germline gives CDR1 SGDLS, CDR2 YYNGEE. The CDR3 loop spans 13 amino acids. The CDR3 sequence is CASSVGTTDTQYF. For the CDR3, the DNA is TGTGCCAGCAGCGTGGGCACCACAGATACGCAGTATTTT.

This chain connects TRBV11-1 to TRBJ1-5; D not resolved. Germline lookup yields CDR1 SGHAT and CDR2 FQDESV (reference sequence). V was cut by 1 base and J by 5 bases, with 6 bases left in between. CDR3 length: 13 amino acids. The CDR3 here is CASSLGGDQPQHF. As DNA, the CDR3 is TGTGCCAGCAGCTTAGGTGGAGATCAGCCCCAGCATTTT.

This CDR3 reads CASSRWDDEQFF. For the CDR3, the DNA is TGTGCCAGCAGCCGATGGGACGATGAGCAGTTCTTC. The chain uses TRBV4-2 and TRBJ2-1; D is tentatively TRBD1 or TRBD2 (5 bases each). Between the trimmed V and J ends, which lost 4 bases and 8 bases, there was a span of 9 bases. This CDR3 is 12 amino acids long. Germline V CDR1 and CDR2: LGHNA, YNFKEQ.

V gene TRBV5-1 combines with J gene TRBJ1-2; TRBD1 matches 7 bases. Germline assignment: CDR1 SGHRS and CDR2 YFSETQ. The CDR3 is made up of 15 amino acids. J was trimmed by 7 bases and V by 3 bases; bases with no gene match: 12. Here the CDR3 DNA reads TGCGCCAGCAGCTCCCCCCCGACAGGGATCGGTGGCTACACCTTC. Amino acids: CASSSPPTGIGGYTF.

CDR3 protein: CARSLAFLPGAGELFF. CDR3 in DNA: TGTGCCAGAAGCTTGGCTTTCCTCCCGGGGGCCGGGGAGCTGTTTTTT. V and J are TRBV5-3 and TRBJ2-2, with D tentatively TRBD2 (6 bases). TRBV5-3 has ORF status, its function being uncertain. Deletions cut 0 bases from V and 6 bases from J, with 15 bases between. This CDR3 has 16 residues.

The chain couples TRBV5-6 to TRBJ1-4, with D possibly matching TRBD1 (5 bases). V was clipped by 2 bases and J by 3 bases, with 11 bases between them. The CDR3 extends over 15 amino acids. Germline-derived CDR1 and CDR2 are SGHDT and YYEEEE. CDR3 bases: TGTGCCAGCAGCTTACGGGGACGGGCTAATGAAAAACTGTTTTTT. Protein product: CASSLRGRANEKLFF.

The rearrangement links TRBV6-5 to TRBJ2-5, with no clear D. V dropped 1 base and J dropped 7 bases, with 10 bases sitting between them. This CDR3 is built from 13 residues. Germline CDR1 reads MNHEY; CDR2 reads SVGAGI. The CDR3 region has the DNA TGTGCCAGCAGTTACTTATACTGGGGGACCCAGTACTTC. Encoded protein: CASSYLYWGTQYF.

In DNA form, the CDR3 reads TGTGCCAGCAGCTTCCAGACAGCCTTCTCTGGAAACACCATATATTTT. Amino acids: CASSFQTAFSGNTIYF. The rearrangement joins TRBV7-6 to TRBJ1-3, with TRBD1 as a possible D gene (5 bases). Trimming took off 3 bases at V and 0 bases at J, with 12 bases between the two ends. The CDR3 is made up of 16 amino acids. The germline V gene encodes CDR1 SGHVS and CDR2 FNYEAQ.

V is TRBV4-2 and J is TRBJ2-2; no clear D. The germline CDR1 and CDR2 sequences are LGHNA and YNFKEQ. V gave up 0 bases and J gave up 1 base, with 3 bases separating them. The CDR3 is 14 amino acids. The CDR3 protein is CASSQDWNTGELFF. The CDR3, as DNA: TGTGCCAGCAGCCAAGATTGGAACACCGGGGAGCTGTTTTTT.